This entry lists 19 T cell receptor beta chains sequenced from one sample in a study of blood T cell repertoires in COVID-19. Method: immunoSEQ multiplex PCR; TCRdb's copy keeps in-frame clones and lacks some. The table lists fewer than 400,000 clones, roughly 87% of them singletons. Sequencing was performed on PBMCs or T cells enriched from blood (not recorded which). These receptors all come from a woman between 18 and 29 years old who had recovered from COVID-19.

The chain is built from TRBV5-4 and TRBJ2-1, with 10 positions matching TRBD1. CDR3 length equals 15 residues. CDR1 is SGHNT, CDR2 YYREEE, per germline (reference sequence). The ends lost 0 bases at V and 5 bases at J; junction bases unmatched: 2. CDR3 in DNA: TGTGCCAGCAGCTTGGGGGACAGGGGCAACAATGAGCAGTTCTTC. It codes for CASSLGDRGNNEQFF.

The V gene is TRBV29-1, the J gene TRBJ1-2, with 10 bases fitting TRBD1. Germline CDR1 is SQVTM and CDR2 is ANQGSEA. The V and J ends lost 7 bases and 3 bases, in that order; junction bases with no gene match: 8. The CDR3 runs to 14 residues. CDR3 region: CSGFDRGQDYGYTF. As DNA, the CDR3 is TGCAGCGGCTTTGACAGGGGGCAGGACTATGGCTACACCTTC.

The DNA for the CDR3 is TGTGCCAGCAGTACCGGACAAGGCGGCTATGGCTACACCTTC. It yields the protein CASSTGQGGYGYTF. This chain joins TRBV2 and TRBJ1-2; TRBD1 might be the D (5 bases). The germline V gene encodes CDR1 SNHLY and CDR2 FYNNEI. V lost 5 bases and J 4 bases, leaving 14 bases between the germline ends. The CDR3 runs to 14 residues.

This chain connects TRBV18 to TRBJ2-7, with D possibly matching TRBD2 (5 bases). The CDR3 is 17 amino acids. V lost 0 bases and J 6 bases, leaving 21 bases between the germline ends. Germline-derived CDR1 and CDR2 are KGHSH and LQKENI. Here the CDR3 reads CASSPPSAVVGMGEQYF. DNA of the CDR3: TGTGCCAGCTCACCACCGTCGGCTGTCGTCGGGATGGGCGAGCAGTACTTC.

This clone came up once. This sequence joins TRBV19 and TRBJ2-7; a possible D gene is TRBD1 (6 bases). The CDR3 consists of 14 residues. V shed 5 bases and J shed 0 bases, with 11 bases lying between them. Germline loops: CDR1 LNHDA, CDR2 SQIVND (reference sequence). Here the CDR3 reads CASSADSNSYEQYF. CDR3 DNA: TGTGCCAGTAGTGCGGACAGTAACTCCTACGAGCAGTACTTC. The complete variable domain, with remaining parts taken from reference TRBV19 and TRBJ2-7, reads DGGITQSPKYLFRKEGQNVTLSCEQNLNHDAMYWYRQDPGQGLRLIYYSQIVNDFQKGDIAEGYSVSREKKESFPLTVTSAQKNPTAFYLCASSADSNSYEQYFGPGTRLTVT.

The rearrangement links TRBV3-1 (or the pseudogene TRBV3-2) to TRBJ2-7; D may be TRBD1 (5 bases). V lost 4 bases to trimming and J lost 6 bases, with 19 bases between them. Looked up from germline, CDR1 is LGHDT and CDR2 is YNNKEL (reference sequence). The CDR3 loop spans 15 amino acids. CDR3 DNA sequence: TGTGCCAGCAGCCCTTCCGTGGGGCTGAGGCTCGAGCAGTACTTC. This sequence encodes CASSPSVGLRLEQYF.

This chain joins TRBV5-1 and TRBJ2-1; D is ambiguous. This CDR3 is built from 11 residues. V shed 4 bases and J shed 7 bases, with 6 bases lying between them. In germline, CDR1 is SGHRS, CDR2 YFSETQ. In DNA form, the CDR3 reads TGCGCCAGCAGCGTCACAAATGAGCAGTTCTTC. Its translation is CASSVTNEQFF.

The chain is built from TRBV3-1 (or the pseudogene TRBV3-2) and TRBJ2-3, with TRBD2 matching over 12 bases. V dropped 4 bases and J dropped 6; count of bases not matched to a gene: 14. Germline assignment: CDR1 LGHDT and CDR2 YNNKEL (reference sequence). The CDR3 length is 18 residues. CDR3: CASSRRELAGGVSDTQYF. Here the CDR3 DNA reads TGTGCCAGCAGCCGTCGGGAACTAGCGGGGGGTGTTAGTGATACGCAGTATTTT.

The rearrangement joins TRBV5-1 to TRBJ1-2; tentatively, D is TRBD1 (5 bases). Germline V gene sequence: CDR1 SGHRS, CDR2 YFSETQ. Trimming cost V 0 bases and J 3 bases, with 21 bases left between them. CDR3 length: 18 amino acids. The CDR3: CASSLGGTSFHGDYGYTF. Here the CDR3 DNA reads TGCGCCAGCAGCTTGGGTGGGACTTCCTTCCATGGGGACTATGGCTACACCTTC.

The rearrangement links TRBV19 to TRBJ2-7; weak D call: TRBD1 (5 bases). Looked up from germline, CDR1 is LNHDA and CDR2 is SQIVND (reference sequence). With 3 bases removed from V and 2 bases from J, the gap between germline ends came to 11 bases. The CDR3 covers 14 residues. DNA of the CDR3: TGTGCCAGTAGTATGACGACAGCAACCTACGAGCAGTACTTC. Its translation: CASSMTTATYEQYF.

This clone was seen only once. The CDR3 sequence: CASSVTGQVENIQYF. The CDR3 DNA sequence: TGTGCCAGCAGCGTAACGGGACAGGTCGAAAACATTCAGTACTTC. The rearrangement uses TRBV9 and TRBJ2-4, with 8 bases identical to TRBD1. Germline V gene lookup returns CDR1 SGDLS and CDR2 YYNGEE. The V and J ends lost 1 base and 5 bases, in that order; junction bases with no gene match: 5. The CDR3 is 15 amino acids. Full variable domain (outside the CDR3, taken from reference TRBV9 and TRBJ2-4): DSGVTQTPKHLITATGQRVTLRCSPRSGDLSVYWYQQSLDQGLQFLIQYYNGEERAKGNILERFSAQQFPDLHSELNLSSLELGDSALYFCASSVTGQVENIQYFGAGTRLSVL.

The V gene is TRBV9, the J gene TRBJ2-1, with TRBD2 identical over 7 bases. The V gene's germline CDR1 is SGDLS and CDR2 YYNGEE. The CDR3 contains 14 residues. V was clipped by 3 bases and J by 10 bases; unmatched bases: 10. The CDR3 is CASSGVAGKPEQFF. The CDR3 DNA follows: TGTGCCAGCAGCGGCGTAGCGGGTAAACCCGAGCAGTTCTTC.

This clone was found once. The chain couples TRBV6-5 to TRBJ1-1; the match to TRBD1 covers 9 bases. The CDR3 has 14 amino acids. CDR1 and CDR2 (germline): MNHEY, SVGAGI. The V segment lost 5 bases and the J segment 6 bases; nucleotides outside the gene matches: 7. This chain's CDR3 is CASSIQGAGAEAFF. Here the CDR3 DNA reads TGTGCCAGCAGTATACAGGGGGCCGGCGCTGAAGCTTTCTTT.

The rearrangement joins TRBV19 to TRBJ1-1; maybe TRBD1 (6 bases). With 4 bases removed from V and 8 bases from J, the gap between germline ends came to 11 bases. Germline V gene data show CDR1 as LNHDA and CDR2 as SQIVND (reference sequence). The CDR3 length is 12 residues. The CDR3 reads CASSSGQIEAFF. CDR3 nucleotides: TGTGCCAGTAGTAGCGGACAGATAGAAGCTTTCTTT. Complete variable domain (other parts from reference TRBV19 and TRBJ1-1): DGGITQSPKYLFRKEGQNVTLSCEQNLNHDAMYWYRQDPGQGLRLIYYSQIVNDFQKGDIAEGYSVSREKKESFPLTVTSAQKNPTAFYLCASSSGQIEAFFGQGTRLTVV.

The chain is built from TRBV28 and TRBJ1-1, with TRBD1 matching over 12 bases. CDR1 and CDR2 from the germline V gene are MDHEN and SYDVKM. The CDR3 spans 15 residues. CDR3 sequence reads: CGAGTGGWRLTEAFF. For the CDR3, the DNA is TGTGGGGCAGGGACAGGGGGCTGGAGGCTTACTGAAGCTTTCTTT.

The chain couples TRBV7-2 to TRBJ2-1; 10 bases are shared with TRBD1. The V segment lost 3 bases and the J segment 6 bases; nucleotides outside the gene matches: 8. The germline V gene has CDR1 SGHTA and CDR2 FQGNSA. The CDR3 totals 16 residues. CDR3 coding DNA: TGTGCCAGCAGCTTTAACCGGGACAGGGGTCGCAATGAGCAGTTCTTC. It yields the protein CASSFNRDRGRNEQFF. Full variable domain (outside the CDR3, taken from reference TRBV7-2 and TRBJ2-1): GAGVSQSPSNKVTEKGKDVELRCDPISGHTALYWYRQSLGQGLEFLIYFQGNSAPDKSGLPSDRFSAERTGGSVSTLTIQRTQQEDSAVYLCASSFNRDRGRNEQFFGPGTRLTVL.

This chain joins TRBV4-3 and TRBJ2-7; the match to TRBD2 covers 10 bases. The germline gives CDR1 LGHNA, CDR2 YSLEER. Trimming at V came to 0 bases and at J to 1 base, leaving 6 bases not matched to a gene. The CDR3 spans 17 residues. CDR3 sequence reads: CASSQDLTSGLSYEQYF. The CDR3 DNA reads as TGCGCCAGCAGCCAAGATCTGACTAGCGGGTTATCCTACGAGCAGTACTTC.

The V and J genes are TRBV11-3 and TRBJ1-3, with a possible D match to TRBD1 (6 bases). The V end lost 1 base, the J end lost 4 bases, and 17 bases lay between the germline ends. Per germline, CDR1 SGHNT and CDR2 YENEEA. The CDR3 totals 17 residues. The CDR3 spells CASSLVAGVRLGNTIYF. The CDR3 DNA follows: TGTGCCAGCAGCTTAGTGGCAGGGGTTAGATTAGGAAACACCATATATTTT.

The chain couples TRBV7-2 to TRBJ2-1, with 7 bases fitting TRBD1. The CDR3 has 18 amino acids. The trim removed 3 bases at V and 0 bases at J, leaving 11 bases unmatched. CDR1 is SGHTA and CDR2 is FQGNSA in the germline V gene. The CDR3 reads CASSFIGQAGGSYNEQFF. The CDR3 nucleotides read TGTGCCAGCAGCTTTATCGGACAGGCAGGGGGCTCCTACAATGAGCAGTTCTTC. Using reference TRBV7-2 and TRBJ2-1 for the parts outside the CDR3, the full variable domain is GAGVSQSPSNKVTEKGKDVELRCDPISGHTALYWYRQSLGQGLEFLIYFQGNSAPDKSGLPSDRFSAERTGGSVSTLTIQRTQQEDSAVYLCASSFIGQAGGSYNEQFFGPGTRLTVL.